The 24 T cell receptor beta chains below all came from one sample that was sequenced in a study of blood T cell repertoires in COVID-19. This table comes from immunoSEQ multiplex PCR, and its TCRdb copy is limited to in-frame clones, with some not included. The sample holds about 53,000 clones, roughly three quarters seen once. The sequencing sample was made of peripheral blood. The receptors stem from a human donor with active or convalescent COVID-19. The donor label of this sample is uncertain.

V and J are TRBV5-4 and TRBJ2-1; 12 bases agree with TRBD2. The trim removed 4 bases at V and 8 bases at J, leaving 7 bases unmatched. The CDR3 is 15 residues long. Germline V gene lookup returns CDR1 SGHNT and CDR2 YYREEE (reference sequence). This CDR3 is CASSVRLAGEHEQFF. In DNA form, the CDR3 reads TGTGCCAGCAGCGTCCGACTAGCGGGAGAACATGAGCAGTTCTTC.

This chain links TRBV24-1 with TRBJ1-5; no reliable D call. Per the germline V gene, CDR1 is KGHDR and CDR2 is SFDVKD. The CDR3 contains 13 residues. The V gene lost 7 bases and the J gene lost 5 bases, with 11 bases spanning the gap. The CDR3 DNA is TGTGCCACCAGCGCCTACCATGATCAGCCCCAGCATTTT. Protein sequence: CATSAYHDQPQHF.

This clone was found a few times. CDR3 nucleotides: TGTGCCAGCAGCTCGAACGGGGGTGAGGGCTACACCTTC. It specifies CASSSNGGEGYTF. The rearrangement links TRBV5-6 to TRBJ1-2; D is perhaps TRBD1 (5 bases). The CDR3 covers 13 residues. Germline CDR1 and CDR2: SGHDT and YYEEEE. The V and J ends lost 3 bases and 8 bases respectively, with 14 bases between them.

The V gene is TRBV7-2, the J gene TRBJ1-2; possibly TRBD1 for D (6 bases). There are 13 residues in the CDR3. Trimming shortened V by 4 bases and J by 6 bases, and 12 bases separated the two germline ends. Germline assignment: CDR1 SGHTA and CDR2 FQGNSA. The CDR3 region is CASSSWDINGYTF. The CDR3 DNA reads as TGTGCCAGCAGCTCCTGGGACATCAATGGCTACACCTTC.

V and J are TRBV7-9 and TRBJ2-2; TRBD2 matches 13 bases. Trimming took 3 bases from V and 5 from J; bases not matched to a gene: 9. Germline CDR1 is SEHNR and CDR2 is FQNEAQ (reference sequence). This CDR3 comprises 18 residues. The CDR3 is CASSFLPGLAGRTGELFF. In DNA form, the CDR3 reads TGTGCCAGCAGCTTTCTTCCGGGACTAGCGGGAAGGACCGGGGAGCTGTTTTTT.

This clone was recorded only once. The CDR3 region is CASSPSPPLNHEQYF. CDR3 nucleotide sequence: TGTGCCAGCAGCCCCAGTCCCCCCCTTAACCACGAGCAGTACTTC. The chain recombines TRBV6-5 with TRBJ2-7, with unresolved D. Germline V gene data show CDR1 as MNHEY and CDR2 as SVGAGI. V gave up 6 bases and J gave up 5 bases, with 20 bases separating them. This CDR3 is built from 15 residues.

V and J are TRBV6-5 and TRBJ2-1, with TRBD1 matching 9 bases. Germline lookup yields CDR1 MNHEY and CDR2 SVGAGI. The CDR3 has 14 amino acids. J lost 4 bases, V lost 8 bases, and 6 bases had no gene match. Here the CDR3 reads CASAGQGNYNEQFF. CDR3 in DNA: TGTGCCAGCGCGGGACAGGGAAATTACAATGAGCAGTTCTTC.

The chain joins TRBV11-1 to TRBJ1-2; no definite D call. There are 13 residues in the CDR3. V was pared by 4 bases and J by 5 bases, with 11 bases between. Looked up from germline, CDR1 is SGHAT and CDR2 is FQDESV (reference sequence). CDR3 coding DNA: TGTGCCAGCAGCTCGACATTCTTTTATGGCTACACCTTC. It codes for CASSSTFFYGYTF.

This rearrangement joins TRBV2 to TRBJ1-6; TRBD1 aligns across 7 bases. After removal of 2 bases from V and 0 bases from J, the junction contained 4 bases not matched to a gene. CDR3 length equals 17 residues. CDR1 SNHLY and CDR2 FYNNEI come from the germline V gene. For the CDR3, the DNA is TGTGCCAGCAGTGAAAGGCAGGGGGGCTCCTATAATTCACCCCTCCACTTT. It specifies CASSERQGGSYNSPLHF.

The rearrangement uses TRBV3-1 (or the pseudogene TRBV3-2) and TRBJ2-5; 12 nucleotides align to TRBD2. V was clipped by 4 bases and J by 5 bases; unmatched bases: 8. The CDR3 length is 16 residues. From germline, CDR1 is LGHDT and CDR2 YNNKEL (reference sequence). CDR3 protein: CASSPASGRASETQYF. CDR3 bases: TGTGCCAGCAGCCCCGCTAGCGGGAGGGCGTCGGAGACCCAGTACTTC.

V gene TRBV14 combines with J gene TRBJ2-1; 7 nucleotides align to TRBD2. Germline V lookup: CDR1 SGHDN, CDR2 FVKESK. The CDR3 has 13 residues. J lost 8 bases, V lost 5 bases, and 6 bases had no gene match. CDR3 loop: CASSERGRDEQFF. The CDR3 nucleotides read TGTGCCAGCAGCGAGCGGGGCCGGGATGAGCAGTTCTTC.

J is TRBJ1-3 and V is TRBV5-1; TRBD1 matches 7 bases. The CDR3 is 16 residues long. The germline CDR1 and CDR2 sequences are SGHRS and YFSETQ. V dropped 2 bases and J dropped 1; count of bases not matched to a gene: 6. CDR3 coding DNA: TGCGCCAGCAGCTTCGGGGCAGGGGGATCTGGAAACACCATATATTTT. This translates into CASSFGAGGSGNTIYF.

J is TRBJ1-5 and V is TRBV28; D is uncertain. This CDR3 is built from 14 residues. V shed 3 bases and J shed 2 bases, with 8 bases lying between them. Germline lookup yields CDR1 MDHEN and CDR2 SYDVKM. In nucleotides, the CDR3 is TGTGCCAGCAGTTTCGCCACAGGCAATCAGCCCCAGCATTTT. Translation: CASSFATGNQPQHF.

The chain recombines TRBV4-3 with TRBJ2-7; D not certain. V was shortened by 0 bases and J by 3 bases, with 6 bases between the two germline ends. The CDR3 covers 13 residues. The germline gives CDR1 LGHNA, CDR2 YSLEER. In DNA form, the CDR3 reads TGCGCCAGCAGCCAAGAAACTGGCTACGAGCAGTACTTC. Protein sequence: CASSQETGYEQYF.

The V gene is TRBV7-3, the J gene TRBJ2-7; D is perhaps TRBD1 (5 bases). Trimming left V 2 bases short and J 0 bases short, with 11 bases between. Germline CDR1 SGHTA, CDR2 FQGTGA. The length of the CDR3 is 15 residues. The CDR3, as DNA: TGTGCCAGCAGCTTATATCGCCAGGGCTCCTACGAGCAGTACTTC. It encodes CASSLYRQGSYEQYF.

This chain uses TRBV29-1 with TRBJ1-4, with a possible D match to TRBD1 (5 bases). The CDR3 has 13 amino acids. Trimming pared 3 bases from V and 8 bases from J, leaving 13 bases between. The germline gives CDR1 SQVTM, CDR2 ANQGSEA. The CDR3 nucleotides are TGCAGCGTTGATACCGGGAGGGGAGAAAAACTGTTTTTT. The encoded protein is CSVDTGRGEKLFF.

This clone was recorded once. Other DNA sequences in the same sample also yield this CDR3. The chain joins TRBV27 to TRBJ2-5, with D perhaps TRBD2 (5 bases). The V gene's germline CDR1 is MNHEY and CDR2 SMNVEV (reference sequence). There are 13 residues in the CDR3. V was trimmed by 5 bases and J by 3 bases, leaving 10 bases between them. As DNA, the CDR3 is TGTGCCAGCAGTCGAAAGAGGGAAGAGACCCAGTACTTC. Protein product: CASSRKREETQYF.

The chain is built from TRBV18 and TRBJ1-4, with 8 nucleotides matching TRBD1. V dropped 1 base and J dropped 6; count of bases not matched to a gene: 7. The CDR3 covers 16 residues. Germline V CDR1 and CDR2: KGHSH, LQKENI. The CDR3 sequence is CASSPLVTGADEKLFF. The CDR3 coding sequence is TGTGCCAGCTCACCACTTGTGACAGGGGCCGATGAAAAACTGTTTTTT.

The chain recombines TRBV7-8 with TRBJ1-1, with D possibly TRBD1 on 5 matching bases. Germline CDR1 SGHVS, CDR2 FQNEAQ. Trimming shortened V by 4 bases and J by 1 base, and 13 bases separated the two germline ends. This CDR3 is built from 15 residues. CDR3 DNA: TGTGCCAGCAGCTCCGCGATGGGGGGGAACACTGAAGCTTTCTTT. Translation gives CASSSAMGGNTEAFF.

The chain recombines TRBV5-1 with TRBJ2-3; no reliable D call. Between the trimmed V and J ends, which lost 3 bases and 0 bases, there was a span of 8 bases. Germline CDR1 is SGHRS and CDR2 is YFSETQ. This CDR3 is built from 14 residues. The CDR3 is CASSSPESTDTQYF. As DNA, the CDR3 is TGCGCCAGCAGCTCCCCGGAGAGCACAGATACGCAGTATTTT.

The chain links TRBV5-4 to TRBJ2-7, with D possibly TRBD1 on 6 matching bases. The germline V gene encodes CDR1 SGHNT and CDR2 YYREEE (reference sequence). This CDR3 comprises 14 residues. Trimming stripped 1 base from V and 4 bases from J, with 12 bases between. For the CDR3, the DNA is TGTGCCAGCAGCTTGTCGGCAGGACAGTACGAGCAGTACTTC. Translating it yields CASSLSAGQYEQYF. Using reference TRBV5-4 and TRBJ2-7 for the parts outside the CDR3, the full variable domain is ETGVTQSPTHLIKTRGQQVTLRCSSQSGHNTVSWYQQALGQGPQFIFQYYREEENGRGNFPPRFSGLQFPNYSSELNVNALELDDSALYLCASSLSAGQYEQYFGPGTRLTVT.

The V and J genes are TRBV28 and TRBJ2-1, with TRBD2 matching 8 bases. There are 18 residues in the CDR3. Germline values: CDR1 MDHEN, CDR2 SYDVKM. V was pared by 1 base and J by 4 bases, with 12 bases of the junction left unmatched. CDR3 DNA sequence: TGTGCCAGCAGTTTATATGAGTGGGCGGGAGGCAGATACAATGAGCAGTTCTTC. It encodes CASSLYEWAGGRYNEQFF. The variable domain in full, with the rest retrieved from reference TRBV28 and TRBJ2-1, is DVKVTQSSRYLVKRTGEKVFLECVQDMDHENMFWYRQDPGLGLRLIYFSYDVKMKEKGDIPEGYSVSREKKERFSLILESASTNQTSMYLCASSLYEWAGGRYNEQFFGPGTRLTVL.

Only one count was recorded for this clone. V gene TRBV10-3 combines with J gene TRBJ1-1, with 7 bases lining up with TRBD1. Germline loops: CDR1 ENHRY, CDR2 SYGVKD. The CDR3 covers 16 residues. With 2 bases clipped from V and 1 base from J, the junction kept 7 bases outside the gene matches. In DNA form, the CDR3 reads TGTGCCATCAGTGAGGACTTATCAGGGGGGAACACTGAAGCTTTCTTT. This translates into CAISEDLSGGNTEAFF.

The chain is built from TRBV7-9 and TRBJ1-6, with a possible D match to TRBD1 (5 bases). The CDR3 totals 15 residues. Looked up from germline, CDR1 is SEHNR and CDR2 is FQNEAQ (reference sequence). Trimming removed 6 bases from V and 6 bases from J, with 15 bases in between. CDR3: CASRPPGLSNSPLHF. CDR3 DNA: TGTGCCAGCAGACCACCGGGACTTAGTAATTCACCCCTCCACTTT.